Following are 32 T cell receptor beta chains from one sample sequenced in a study of blood T cell repertoires in COVID-19. Method: immunoSEQ multiplex PCR; TCRdb's copy keeps in-frame clones and lacks some. Counted here are 270,000 or so clones, about nine tenths occurring once; the ten biggest clones make up 0.95% to 1.5%. Sequencing used PBMCs or T cells enriched from blood (not recorded which). The receptor set was obtained from a woman aged 40 to 50 with acute COVID-19.

Only a few counts were recorded for this clone. The V and J genes are TRBV5-4 and TRBJ1-5; no definite D call. This CDR3 region has 15 residues. Germline assignment: CDR1 SGHNT and CDR2 YYREEE (reference sequence). The V and J ends lost 4 bases and 4 bases respectively, with 15 bases between them. CDR3 loop: CASSEGGFGNQPQHF. In nucleotides, the CDR3 is TGTGCCAGCAGCGAAGGCGGATTTGGGAATCAGCCCCAGCATTTT.

The rearrangement uses TRBV3-1 (or the pseudogene TRBV3-2) and TRBJ2-5, with a tentative D call TRBD1 (7 bases). Trimming took off 6 bases at V and 5 bases at J, with 13 bases between the two ends. Germline lookup yields CDR1 LGHDT and CDR2 YNNKEL (reference sequence). The CDR3 contains 13 residues. CDR3 loop: CASRQGGAETQYF. CDR3 DNA sequence: TGTGCCAGCAGGCAGGGGGGCGCGGAGACCCAGTACTTC.

The chain links TRBV24-1 to TRBJ2-2; 9 bases agree with TRBD2. CDR1 is KGHDR, CDR2 SFDVKD, per germline. V shed 3 bases and J 3 bases; nucleotides not matched to a gene: 4. CDR3 size: 16 residues. The CDR3 region is CATSDPAGGDTGELFF. The DNA for the CDR3 is TGTGCCACCAGTGATCCAGCGGGAGGAGACACCGGGGAGCTGTTTTTT.

The genes are TRBV5-1 and TRBJ1-1; the D gene is possibly TRBD1 (6 bases). Germline assignment: CDR1 SGHRS and CDR2 YFSETQ. V was cut by 7 bases and J by 4 bases, with 20 bases left in between. The CDR3 has 15 amino acids. The CDR3 here is CASSISPGEGTEAFF. DNA for the CDR3: TGCGCCAGCTCGATAAGTCCAGGGGAAGGCACTGAAGCTTTCTTT.

The rearrangement uses TRBV4-3 and TRBJ2-1; tentative D call: TRBD2 (6 bases). V lost 0 bases and J 8 bases, leaving 11 bases between the germline ends. The CDR3 totals 14 residues. Germline values: CDR1 LGHNA, CDR2 YSLEER. CDR3 residues: CASSQDVREYEQFF. The CDR3 DNA reads TGCGCCAGCAGCCAAGATGTCCGGGAGTATGAGCAGTTCTTC.

This clone was counted a single time. The gene calls are TRBV18 and TRBJ1-1, with 7 bases aligning to TRBD1. The J segment lost 11 bases and the V segment lost 2 bases, leaving 14 bases of the junction unmatched. The CDR3 is 15 residues long. CDR1 is KGHSH, CDR2 LQKENI, per germline. In DNA form, the CDR3 reads TGTGCCAGCTCACCATCTCGGACAGGTCATCGGCGGGCTTTCTTT. Residues: CASSPSRTGHRRAFF.

The chain recombines TRBV19 with TRBJ1-2, with unresolved D. Germline V gene data show CDR1 as LNHDA and CDR2 as SQIVND (reference sequence). V lost 2 bases and J 7 bases, leaving 11 bases between the germline ends. The CDR3 extends over 13 amino acids. In DNA, the CDR3 is TGTGCCAGTAGTATAACCCCGGGTGGTGGCTACACCTTC. Its protein is CASSITPGGGYTF.

This chain links TRBV28 with TRBJ1-2; weak D call: TRBD1 (5 bases). Trimming shortened V by 6 bases and J by 4 bases, and 15 bases separated the two germline ends. This CDR3 spans 14 amino acids. Germline V gene sequence: CDR1 MDHEN, CDR2 SYDVKM. This CDR3 is CASSYDSQFYGYTF. As DNA, the CDR3 is TGTGCCAGCAGCTACGACAGTCAGTTCTATGGCTACACCTTC.

This clone was counted a single time. This sequence joins TRBV6-1 and TRBJ1-2; tentatively, D is TRBD1 (5 bases). There are 14 residues in the CDR3. Germline V gives CDR1 MNHNS, CDR2 SASEGT. With 0 bases removed from V and 7 bases from J, the gap between germline ends came to 12 bases. Here the CDR3 reads CASSEAVWGGGYTF. In DNA, the CDR3 is TGTGCCAGCAGTGAAGCGGTCTGGGGCGGTGGCTACACCTTC.

The chain uses TRBV5-1 and TRBJ1-4; 7 nucleotides line up with TRBD1. Trimming took 0 bases from V and 7 from J; bases not matched to a gene: 6. Germline V lookup: CDR1 SGHRS, CDR2 YFSETQ. The CDR3 covers 15 residues. The CDR3 reads CASSLGQGVGEKLFF. The CDR3 coding sequence is TGCGCCAGCAGCTTGGGCCAGGGGGTTGGTGAAAAACTGTTTTTT.

The rearrangement links TRBV3-1 (or the pseudogene TRBV3-2) to TRBJ1-5, with 7 positions matching TRBD1. Germline CDR1 is LGHDT and CDR2 is YNNKEL (reference sequence). The CDR3 totals 16 residues. The V segment lost 3 bases and the J segment 0 bases; nucleotides outside the gene matches: 5. In nucleotides, the CDR3 is TGTGCCAGCAGCCAGGGGACAGCTTCTAGCAATCAGCCCCAGCATTTT. It specifies CASSQGTASSNQPQHF.

The V and J genes are TRBV7-9 and TRBJ1-3, with D uncertain. Germline lookup yields CDR1 SEHNR and CDR2 FQNEAQ (reference sequence). V gave up 1 base and J gave up 2 bases, with 9 bases separating them. The CDR3 is made up of 15 amino acids. The CDR3 nucleotides read TGTGCCAGCAGCTTAGTTTCTACGCCTGGAAACACCATATATTTT. Its translation is CASSLVSTPGNTIYF.

The chain employs TRBV6-8 and TRBJ2-2; 7 bases are shared with TRBD2. Germline V gives CDR1 MNHGY, CDR2 SAAAGT. V lost 10 bases to trimming and J lost 5 bases; unmatched junction nucleotides: 10. This CDR3 is 14 amino acids long. This chain's CDR3 is CAIRSGIGTGELFF. For the CDR3, the DNA is TGTGCCATCCGGAGCGGGATTGGGACCGGGGAGCTGTTTTTT.

The V gene is TRBV5-5, the J gene TRBJ2-7; D not certain. The CDR3 covers 14 residues. V was clipped by 0 bases and J by 4 bases, with 11 bases between them. CDR1 is SGHKS, CDR2 YYEKEE, per germline (reference sequence). CDR3 protein: CASSLAPLGYEQYV. DNA of the CDR3: TGTGCCAGCAGCTTGGCCCCGCTCGGTTACGAGCAGTACGTC.

This rearrangement joins TRBV9 to TRBJ2-7; D remains unclear. The germline V and J ends were trimmed by 4 bases and 0 bases, with 5 bases remaining between them. CDR1 and CDR2 from the germline V gene are SGDLS and YYNGEE. CDR3 length equals 12 residues. This CDR3 reads CASSPSSYEQYF. CDR3 sequence (DNA): TGTGCCAGCAGCCCCAGCTCCTACGAGCAGTACTTC.

The V call is TRBV29-1, the J call TRBJ2-1; D possibly corresponds to TRBD1 (6 bases). With 1 base removed from V and 10 bases from J, the gap between germline ends came to 20 bases. Per the germline V gene, CDR1 is SQVTM and CDR2 is ANQGSEA. This CDR3 region has 15 residues. In nucleotides, the CDR3 is TGCAGCGTTGAAGCCACAGGGCTAGCCTCGGGAGAGCAGTTCTTC. It codes for CSVEATGLASGEQFF.

This clone showed up just a few times. The chain is built from TRBV13 and TRBJ1-2; weak D call: TRBD1 (6 bases). Trimming took 0 bases from V and 6 from J, leaving 8 bases between them. From germline, CDR1 is PRHDT and CDR2 FYEKMQ (reference sequence). The CDR3 loop spans 13 amino acids. This CDR3 reads CASSLGQGHGYTF. The CDR3 region has the DNA TGTGCCAGCAGCTTAGGACAGGGCCATGGCTACACCTTC.

The chain joins TRBV11-2 to TRBJ1-1; perhaps TRBD1 as D (6 bases). Per germline, CDR1 SGHAT and CDR2 FQNNGV. The V gene lost 0 bases and the J gene lost 0 bases, with 14 bases spanning the gap. This CDR3 comprises 17 residues. CDR3 nucleotide sequence: TGTGCCAGCAGCTTAGATCTTACAGGGATCCTGAACACTGAAGCTTTCTTT. It translates to CASSLDLTGILNTEAFF.

The chain combines TRBV5-4 with TRBJ2-3; TRBD2 matches at 9 bases. This CDR3 is built from 16 residues. The junction had 6 bases not matched to a gene; V was cut back by 0 bases and J by 4 bases. Germline V CDR1 and CDR2: SGHNT, YYREEE (reference sequence). This CDR3 is CASSLGGGRGADTQYF. The CDR3 DNA is TGTGCCAGCAGCTTGGGGGGCGGGAGGGGCGCAGATACGCAGTATTTT.

The rearrangement uses TRBV9 and TRBJ2-1; 7 bases are a match to TRBD2. V was pared by 8 bases and J by 2 bases, with 4 bases of the junction left unmatched. This CDR3 has 13 residues. Germline assignment: CDR1 SGDLS and CDR2 YYNGEE. The CDR3, as DNA: TGTGCCAGTTCTAGCGGACCCTACAATGAGCAGTTCTTC. This gives the protein CASSSGPYNEQFF. The variable domain in full, with the rest retrieved from reference TRBV9 and TRBJ2-1, is DSGVTQTPKHLITATGQRVTLRCSPRSGDLSVYWYQQSLDQGLQFLIQYYNGEERAKGNILERFSAQQFPDLHSELNLSSLELGDSALYFCASSSGPYNEQFFGPGTRLTVL.

The chain has TRBV5-1 and TRBJ1-1; 7 positions agree with TRBD1. V trimming: 4 bases; J trimming: 3 bases; junction bases outside the gene matches: 9. This CDR3 contains 15 residues. Germline CDR1 and CDR2: SGHRS and YFSETQ. CDR3 residues: CASSTNGQADTEAFF. CDR3 nucleotide sequence: TGCGCCAGCAGCACGAACGGACAGGCGGACACTGAAGCTTTCTTT.

This clone appeared a single time. The chain is built from TRBV10-3 and TRBJ2-5; TRBD1 aligns across 7 bases. Per the germline V gene, CDR1 is ENHRY and CDR2 is SYGVKD. The V segment lost 11 bases and the J segment 1 base; nucleotides outside the gene matches: 7. The CDR3 has 13 amino acids. CDR3 sequence: CAATGESQETQYF. The CDR3 bases are TGTGCCGCAACAGGGGAATCCCAAGAGACCCAGTACTTC.

The V and J genes are TRBV7-2 and TRBJ2-1, with TRBD1 as a possible D gene (5 bases). The germline gives CDR1 SGHTA, CDR2 FQGNSA. Trimming left V 5 bases short and J 0 bases short, with 14 bases between. This CDR3 is built from 16 residues. The CDR3 here is CASSPQGRSSYNEQFF. The CDR3, as DNA: TGTGCCAGCAGCCCCCAGGGTCGTAGCTCCTACAATGAGCAGTTCTTC.

This clone was seen a handful of times. The same CDR3 can be traced to other DNA sequences in this sample. The V and J genes are TRBV28 and TRBJ1-2; D is possibly TRBD1 (5 bases). The V end was cut by 2 bases, the J end by 4 bases, with 8 bases between. This CDR3 contains 13 residues. The germline V gene encodes CDR1 MDHEN and CDR2 SYDVKM. Here the CDR3 reads CASSLRGSYGYTF. The CDR3 DNA reads TGTGCCAGCAGTTTAAGGGGATCCTATGGCTACACCTTC.

V gene TRBV19 combines with J gene TRBJ1-5; D possibly corresponds to TRBD1 (5 bases). V shed 2 bases and J shed 2 bases, with 10 bases lying between them. The CDR3 spans 15 residues. The germline V gene encodes CDR1 LNHDA and CDR2 SQIVND (reference sequence). The CDR3 region is CASSIYGRGNQPQHF. The CDR3 DNA sequence: TGTGCCAGTAGTATATATGGCAGGGGCAATCAGCCCCAGCATTTT.

The chain carries TRBV10-3 and TRBJ1-1; perhaps TRBD1 as D (5 bases). This CDR3 is built from 13 residues. Trimming cost V 10 bases and J 1 base, with 13 bases left between them. Germline V gene sequence: CDR1 ENHRY, CDR2 SYGVKD. The CDR3 reads CATGLQANTEAFF. CDR3 in DNA: TGTGCCACCGGCTTACAGGCGAACACTGAAGCTTTCTTT.

V gene TRBV4-3 combines with J gene TRBJ1-5; D gene unclear. The CDR3 loop spans 14 amino acids. Germline lookup yields CDR1 LGHNA and CDR2 YSLEER. With 0 bases removed from V and 7 bases from J, the gap between germline ends came to 10 bases. CDR3 protein: CASSQDGKGQPQHF. CDR3 nucleotides: TGCGCCAGCAGCCAAGACGGGAAAGGGCAGCCCCAGCATTTT.

This clone was counted a few times. The rearrangement joins TRBV18 to TRBJ2-1; tentative D call: TRBD2 (6 bases). Germline CDR1 is KGHSH and CDR2 is LQKENI. The CDR3 is 13 amino acids. V lost 6 bases and J lost 4, with 10 bases in between. CDR3 sequence reads: CASSWEEYNEQFF. CDR3 sequence (DNA): TGTGCCAGCTCTTGGGAGGAGTACAATGAGCAGTTCTTC.

This clone occurred once. V and J are TRBV7-9 and TRBJ2-1; 11 bases agree with TRBD2. Germline CDR1 SEHNR, CDR2 FQNEAQ (reference sequence). V gave up 5 bases and J gave up 4 bases; unmatched junction bases: 10. This CDR3 region has 17 residues. The CDR3, as DNA: TGTGCCAGCAGCCTGTTGGTAGCGGGAGGGCCATACAATGAGCAGTTCTTC. This translates into CASSLLVAGGPYNEQFF.

This chain links TRBV10-1 with TRBJ1-1; TRBD1 aligns across 7 bases. Looked up from germline, CDR1 is WNHNN and CDR2 is SYGVQD (reference sequence). This CDR3 comprises 13 residues. Trimming at V came to 4 bases and at J to 11 bases, leaving 10 bases not matched to a gene. CDR3 nucleotide sequence: TGCGCCAGCAGTGCCAGGACAGGAGGACGGGCTTTCTTT. This sequence encodes CASSARTGGRAFF.

The CDR3 DNA follows: TGTGCCAGCAGCTTAAGTGCAGGAAACTATGGCTACACCTTC. It specifies CASSLSAGNYGYTF. V is TRBV7-3 and J is TRBJ1-2; D not resolved. Germline values: CDR1 SGHTA, CDR2 FQGTGA. CDR3 size: 14 residues. The germline V and J ends were trimmed by 1 base and 2 bases, with 8 bases remaining between them.

The chain combines TRBV5-1 with TRBJ2-3; perhaps TRBD2 as D (5 bases). Germline V lookup: CDR1 SGHRS, CDR2 YFSETQ. Trimming took 3 bases from V and 6 from J, leaving 11 bases between them. This CDR3 has 13 amino acids. This chain's CDR3 is CASSSQRRDTQYF. In DNA, the CDR3 is TGCGCCAGCAGCTCACAGAGGAGGGATACGCAGTATTTT.